This T cell receptor (beta chain) was recorded in a study of OX40 agonist ivuxolimab in advanced cancers. Whole-study context: Two patients with cutaneous melanoma and one with hepatocellular carcinoma, three in total, showed partial responses.

Note on this clone: Its target is not known.

Sequenced by immunoSEQ multiplex PCR; TCRdb stores in-frame clones only, minus some. The sample records some 100,000 clones, 90% to 95% being singletons. Trimming stripped 3 bases from V and 2 bases from J, with 10 bases between. This CDR3 region has 15 residues. The germline gives CDR1 SGHVS, CDR2 FQNEAQ. General observations from the study: Averaging showed that CD8+ T cells had more expanded clones than CD4+ did. There was clonal expansion of CD4+ and CD8+ blood T cells by week 6 at 0.1 to 3.0 mg/kg. Expansion of clones was among the lowest in partial responders at 0.1-3.0 mg/kg.

This chain links TRBV7-8 with TRBJ2-2; weak D call: TRBD1 (5 bases). The source was CD4+ or CD8+ T cells sorted from blood, collected in a trial of the OX40 agonist ivuxolimab. This clonotype originated in an adult with an advanced solid tumor such as melanoma, head and neck, liver or kidney cancer. The CDR3 DNA is TGTGCCAGCAGCTTTCGGCAGGGCAACACCGGGGAGCTGTTTTTT. Protein product: CASSFRQGNTGELFF. The full variable domain, with the rest looked up from reference TRBV7-8 and TRBJ2-2, is GAGVSQSPRYKVAKRGQDVALRCDPISGHVSLFWYQQALGQGPEFLTYFQNEAQLDKSGLPSDRFFAERPEGSVSTLKIQRTQQEDSAVYLCASSFRQGNTGELFFGEGSRLTVL.